The clone carrying this T cell receptor beta chain has more than one count but fewer than ten. The antigen is undetermined. Germline V gives CDR1 MNHNY, CDR2 SVGAGI (reference sequence). This CDR3 region has 14 residues. Trimming cost V 5 bases and J 4 bases; bases outside gene matches: 7. Primed by a sample-barcoded 5' primer and a J-beta primer mix, a second PCR proceeded for about 7 to 12 cycles. MiXCR was run by TCRdb on the 5' RACE reads, yielding one entry per CDR3 protein. The data contain around 1.1 million distinct CDR3 sequences, more than 30% of them singletons. Aged about 6 to 95, donors were systemically healthy Caucasians from Russia. The data are from a study of blood T cells in healthy people across ages. Notes on the study in general: Among long-lived donors, naive CD4+ cells were more numerous and diversity higher than in aged donors.

Sequenced material: blood. The rearrangement joins TRBV6-6 to TRBJ1-1, with 7 bases fitting TRBD1. This TCR derives from a man aged 18 to 29 in good health. The CDR3 is CASSGQVMGTEAFF. In DNA form, the CDR3 reads TGTGCCAGCAGTGGACAGGTGATGGGCACTGAAGCTTTCTTT.